Following are 10 T cell receptor beta chains from one sample sequenced in a study of cytomegalovirus exposure and HLA in healthy donors. PCR employed 60 Vbeta and 13 Jbeta primers. Sequenced by immunoSEQ multiplex PCR; TCRdb stores in-frame clones only, minus some. The repertoire holds about 140,000 clones, with around three quarters as singletons. What was sequenced was PBMCs. The receptors stem from a man aged 35 to 55 in good health and CMV-seropositive.

The chain employs TRBV5-4 and TRBJ1-4, with TRBD1 as a possible D gene (5 bases). The V end lost 0 bases, the J end lost 10 bases, and 13 bases lay between the germline ends. This CDR3 spans 14 amino acids. Germline assignment: CDR1 SGHNT and CDR2 YYREEE (reference sequence). For the CDR3, the DNA is TGTGCCAGCAGCTTGGGGGCGGGGCATGGAAAACTGTTTTTT. As protein: CASSLGAGHGKLFF.

The chain joins TRBV19 to TRBJ1-5, with 9 bases matching TRBD1. Per the germline V gene, CDR1 is LNHDA and CDR2 is SQIVND (reference sequence). The J segment lost 4 bases and the V segment lost 5 bases, leaving 3 bases of the junction unmatched. This CDR3 has 14 residues. Written as DNA, the CDR3 is TGTGCCAGTAGTTCAGGGACAGGGAATCAGCCCCAGCATTTT. Translation: CASSSGTGNQPQHF.

The chain combines TRBV10-1 with TRBJ2-7, with D possibly being TRBD2 (5 bases). V was clipped by 3 bases and J by 3 bases, with 15 bases between them. The CDR3 consists of 15 residues. Looked up from germline, CDR1 is WNHNN and CDR2 is SYGVQD (reference sequence). The CDR3 spells CASSDERPSNYEQYF. CDR3 in DNA: TGCGCCAGCAGTGACGAGCGGCCTTCCAACTACGAGCAGTACTTC.

The chain uses TRBV27 and TRBJ1-6; D is perhaps TRBD1 (6 bases). Trimming removed 8 bases at V and 6 bases at J, with 20 bases between. The CDR3 length is 16 residues. Germline V gene lookup returns CDR1 MNHEY and CDR2 SMNVEV (reference sequence). The CDR3 loop reads CASRLHRGAFNSPLHF. In DNA form, the CDR3 reads TGTGCCAGCCGTCTTCACCGGGGGGCTTTTAATTCACCCCTCCACTTT.

This clone was detected a few times. The V gene is TRBV6-1, the J gene TRBJ2-3; 9 positions agree with TRBD2. Germline V gene lookup returns CDR1 MNHNS and CDR2 SASEGT. The CDR3 loop spans 15 amino acids. The ends lost 1 base at V and 4 bases at J; junction bases unmatched: 3. The DNA of the CDR3 is TGTGCCAGCAGTGAAGGCGGCGGGGGGGCAGATACGCAGTATTTT. It codes for CASSEGGGGADTQYF.

In the case of this clone: Other DNA sequences within the sample encode an identical CDR3. The chain links TRBV28 to TRBJ1-2; no definite D call. Per the germline V gene, CDR1 is MDHEN and CDR2 is SYDVKM. The length of the CDR3 is 12 residues. V was shortened by 3 bases and J by 5 bases, with 7 bases between the two germline ends. CDR3 nucleotide sequence: TGTGCCAGCAGTTTGCCGGGATATGGCTACACCTTC. Amino acid sequence: CASSLPGYGYTF.

CDR3 sequence: CASSYGTSGSNEQFF. Here the CDR3 DNA reads TGTGCCAGCAGTTACGGGACTAGCGGCAGTAATGAGCAGTTCTTC. The chain couples TRBV27 to TRBJ2-1; TRBD2 matches 11 bases. The CDR3 totals 15 residues. Trimming at V came to 4 bases and at J to 7 bases, leaving 6 bases not matched to a gene. Germline V gives CDR1 MNHEY, CDR2 SMNVEV (reference sequence).

CDR3 amino acids: CASSPFGIGVATGELFF. The CDR3 DNA reads TGTGCCAGCAGCCCATTCGGGATCGGGGTGGCAACCGGGGAGCTGTTTTTT. The chain joins TRBV5-4 to TRBJ2-2; weak D call: TRBD2 (5 bases). The V end lost 4 bases, the J end lost 5 bases, and 21 bases lay between the germline ends. The CDR3 sequence is 17 residues long. Germline V gives CDR1 SGHNT, CDR2 YYREEE (reference sequence).

The CDR3 sequence: CATSRGGRRGSYNEQFF. CDR3 DNA: TGTGCCACCAGCAGAGGTGGGAGGCGAGGGTCCTACAATGAGCAGTTCTTC. The chain joins TRBV15 to TRBJ2-1; D is perhaps TRBD2 (6 bases). V dropped 1 base and J dropped 1 base, with 14 bases sitting between them. This CDR3 is 17 amino acids long. Germline CDR1 reads LNHNV; CDR2 reads YYDKDF (reference sequence).

The rearrangement uses TRBV6-5 and TRBJ1-6; the D is unclear. Germline lookup yields CDR1 MNHEY and CDR2 SVGAGI. Between the trimmed V and J ends, which lost 2 bases and 10 bases, there was a span of 15 bases. CDR3 size: 15 residues. CDR3 nucleotides: TGTGCCAGCAGTTACGAGGGCACCGGACGGTCACCCCTCCACTTT. Protein product: CASSYEGTGRSPLHF.